The sample holds one count of the clone carrying this T cell receptor (beta chain). From germline, CDR1 is MNHEY and CDR2 SMNVEV (reference sequence). V was pared by 3 bases and J by 5 bases, with 8 bases between. This CDR3 is 13 amino acids long. These data come from a study of T cell changes during pregnancy in multiple sclerosis. The repertoire was sequenced with immunoSEQ multiplex PCR; TCRdb's copy has only in-frame clones and lacks some. The sample includes around 80,000 clones, about 94% of them seen just once. This receptor was obtained from a female donor in good health, enrolled as a control in a pregnancy study. Sequences were derived from peripheral blood, sampled in the second trimester of pregnancy. The V and J genes are TRBV27 and TRBJ2-1; no clear D. The CDR3 is CASSFSVDNEQFF. Here the CDR3 DNA reads TGTGCCAGCAGTTTCAGCGTCGACAATGAGCAGTTCTTC.